The rows below give T cell receptor beta chains drawn from one sample of a study of early T cells in non-severe SARS-CoV-2 infection. In TCRdb, the 5' RACE reads were re-called with MiXCR into one record per CDR3 protein. The sample shows 25,000 to 30,000 distinct CDR3 sequences, less than 4.5% of them seen only once. The sample comprised whole blood. The receptors derive from an adult who was a healthcare worker with PCR-confirmed SARS-CoV-2 infection or an uninfected control (not recorded which). Each CDR3 is given with its conserved first and last residue. A D gene is named only where the DNA matches it firmly. For some rows the clone size is stated as once, few or many, or as a class when expanded; others skip it.

CDR3aa | CDR3nt | v_gene | d_gene | j_gene | abundance
CASSRGTYEQYF | TGTGCCAGCAGCAGGGGTACCTACGAGCAGTACTTC | TRBV12-3/TRBV12-4 | - | TRBJ2-7 | many
CASRGTGQLGELFF | TGTGCCAGCAGGGGGACAGGACAGTTGGGGGAGCTGTTTTTT | TRBV25-1 | TRBD1 | TRBJ2-2 | few
CASSVPLQSGELFF | TGTGCCAGCAGCGTCCCTCTACAGAGCGGGGAGCTGTTTTTT | TRBV9 | - | TRBJ2-2 | many
CSVYTGGLAKNIQYF | TGCAGCGTTTATACAGGGGGCCTGGCCAAAAACATTCAGTACTTC | TRBV29-1 | TRBD1 | TRBJ2-4 | many
CASSFTGGTDTQYF | TGTGCCAGCAGTTTTACAGGGGGCACAGATACGCAGTATTTT | TRBV6-2/TRBV6-3 | TRBD1 | TRBJ2-3 | -
CSATTGTNTEAFF | TGCAGTGCTACGACAGGGACGAACACTGAAGCTTTCTTT | TRBV20-1 | TRBD1 | TRBJ1-1 | many
CASLPGFSGNTIYF | TGTGCCAGCCTACCAGGCTTCTCTGGAAACACCATATATTTT | TRBV2 | - | TRBJ1-3 | few
CAWSVGDKWANVLTF | TGTGCCTGGAGTGTAGGAGACAAGTGGGCCAACGTCCTGACTTTC | TRBV30 | - | TRBJ2-6 | many
CASSLRGRGANTEAFF | TGTGCCAGCAGCCTCCGGGGCCGGGGGGCGAACACTGAAGCTTTCTTT | TRBV3-1 | - | TRBJ1-1 | many
CASSFRQNNSPLHF | TGTGCCAGCAGCTTCCGGCAGAATAATTCACCCCTCCACTTT | TRBV7-2 | - | TRBJ1-6 | many
CASSFGSGYGYTF | TGTGCCAGCAGCTTTGGCAGTGGCTATGGCTACACCTTC | TRBV7-9 | - | TRBJ1-2 | many
CASSFQVSLPYEQYF | - | TRBV7-8 | - | TRBJ2-7 | -
CSVSLKLRQETQYF | TGCAGCGTGTCCCTAAAACTACGCCAAGAGACCCAGTACTTC | TRBV29-1 | - | TRBJ2-5 | many
CSASIAGASQETQYF | TGCAGTGCTAGTATCGCGGGGGCTTCCCAAGAGACCCAGTACTTC | TRBV20-1 | - | TRBJ2-5 | many
CASGFSADTQYF | TGTGCTAGTGGTTTTAGCGCAGATACGCAGTATTTT | TRBV12-5 | - | TRBJ2-3 | many
CASSPRTVTYEQYF | TGTGCCAGCAGTCCCAGGACAGTTACCTACGAGCAGTACTTC | TRBV12-3/TRBV12-4 | - | TRBJ2-7 | few
CASSSTDIIAKNIQYF | TGTGCCAGCAGTTCGACAGACATTATAGCCAAAAACATTCAGTACTTC | TRBV28 | - | TRBJ2-4 | many
CASTYRVSSYNEQFF | TGTGCCAGCACCTACCGCGTGAGCTCCTACAATGAGCAGTTCTTC | TRBV6-2/TRBV6-3 | - | TRBJ2-1 | many
CASSVAGVLYEQYF | TGTGCCAGCAGTGTGGCCGGGGTCCTCTACGAGCAGTACTTC | TRBV6-1 | - | TRBJ2-7 | many
CASSYLAGAYSTDTQYF | TGTGCCAGCAGCTATCTAGCGGGGGCATACAGCACAGATACGCAGTATTTT | TRBV5-6 | TRBD2 | TRBJ2-3 | -
CSGTTGSFPEQFF | TGCAGCGGGACGACAGGGAGTTTTCCTGAGCAGTTCTTC | TRBV29-1 | TRBD1 | TRBJ2-1 | many
CSASRLAAYNEQFF | TGCAGTGCTAGTCGGCTAGCGGCCTACAATGAGCAGTTCTTC | TRBV20-1 | TRBD2 | TRBJ2-1 | -
CASRLPGEGGGYTF | TGTGCCAGCCGTTTACCCGGGGAGGGCGGCGGCTACACCTTC | TRBV28 | - | TRBJ1-2 | many
CASSLARGSNQPQHF | TGCGCCAGCAGCTTGGCCAGGGGGTCCAATCAGCCCCAGCATTTT | TRBV5-1 | TRBD1 | TRBJ1-5 | many
CSAFTRSNYGYTF | TGCAGCGCTTTCACCAGGTCTAACTATGGCTACACCTTC | TRBV29-1 | - | TRBJ1-2 | few
CASSLNAGPTDTQYF | TGTGCCAGCAGTTTAAACGCGGGGCCCACAGATACGCAGTATTTT | TRBV27 | - | TRBJ2-3 | many
CATGRGALDTGELFF | TGTGCCACCGGACGGGGGGCCTTAGATACCGGGGAGCTGTTTTTT | TRBV28 | - | TRBJ2-2 | many
CASSQAWMNTEAFF | TGTGCCAGCAGCCAAGCTTGGATGAACACTGAAGCTTTCTTT | TRBV14 | - | TRBJ1-1 | many
CASSPDRDGYTF | TGTGCCAGCTCACCAGACAGGGATGGCTACACCTTC | TRBV18 | TRBD1 | TRBJ1-2 | few
CASSLISTDGYGYTF | TGTGCCAGCAGCTTGATTTCGACGGACGGATATGGCTACACCTTC | TRBV5-6 | - | TRBJ1-2 | many
CATRGQGPYQPQHF | TGTGCCACCCGGGGACAGGGGCCATATCAGCCCCAGCATTTT | TRBV27 | TRBD1 | TRBJ1-5 | many
CAWSRGLDSYEQYF | TGTGCCTGGAGTCGGGGACTAGACTCCTACGAGCAGTACTTC | TRBV30 | TRBD2 | TRBJ2-7 | few
CASSTRTGVNEQFF | TGTGCCAGCAGTACGCGGACAGGGGTCAATGAGCAGTTCTTC | TRBV28 | TRBD1 | TRBJ2-1 | many
CASSIRHNYGYTF | TGTGCCAGTAGTATTCGGCATAACTATGGCTACACCTTC | TRBV19 | - | TRBJ1-2 | -
CATSSGTVLEKLFF | TGTGCCACCAGCAGCGGGACAGTCCTTGAAAAACTGTTTTTT | TRBV15 | TRBD1 | TRBJ1-4 | many
CASSLQGTDTQYF | TGTGCCAGCAGCTTGCAAGGGACAGATACGCAGTATTTT | TRBV11-3 | - | TRBJ2-3 | many
CAWSSLGTEAFF | TGTGCCTGGAGTAGTCTGGGGACTGAAGCTTTCTTT | TRBV30 | - | TRBJ1-1 | many
CASSQEPTGANGYTF | TGCGCCAGCAGCCAAGAACCGACAGGGGCTAATGGCTACACCTTC | TRBV4-3 | TRBD1 | TRBJ1-2 | many
CASSLGFYEQYF | TGTGCCAGCAGCTTAGGATTCTACGAGCAGTACTTC | TRBV11-2 | - | TRBJ2-7 | many
CASSLVSASTDTQYF | TGTGCCAGCAGCTTGGTCAGTGCTAGCACAGATACGCAGTATTTT | TRBV5-4 | - | TRBJ2-3 | many
CASSDHRGPYNEQFF | TGTGCCAGCAGTGATCACAGGGGGCCGTACAATGAGCAGTTCTTC | TRBV2 | TRBD1 | TRBJ2-1 | many
CASSLRDRDSEAFF | TGTGCCAGCAGTCTCCGGGACAGGGATTCGGAAGCTTTCTTT | TRBV5-5 | TRBD1 | TRBJ1-1 | many
CASSSYNNQPQHF | TGTGCCAGCAGCTCCTACAACAATCAGCCCCAGCATTTT | TRBV6-5 | - | TRBJ1-5 | few
CASSVGGGTEAFF | TGTGCCAGCAGTGTAGGTGGGGGGACTGAAGCTTTCTTT | TRBV2 | - | TRBJ1-1 | few
CASSSGWTNYGYTF | TGTGCCAGCAGTTCAGGGTGGACTAACTATGGCTACACCTTC | TRBV12-3/TRBV12-4 | - | TRBJ1-2 | many
CASSFGQGGSPLHF | TGCGCCAGCAGCTTCGGACAGGGAGGTTCACCCCTCCACTTT | TRBV5-1 | TRBD1 | TRBJ1-6 | many
CASSLRVTQRLDEQYF | TGTGCCAGCAGCTTAAGGGTCACACAGCGACTGGACGAGCAGTACTTC | TRBV7-3 | - | TRBJ2-7 | many
CASSKRLGRGYF | TGTGCCAGCAGCAAGCGTTTGGGGAGAGGGTACTTC | TRBV21-1 | - | TRBJ2-4 | -
CASSPRRQGALEQYF | TGTGCCAGCAGCCCGCGACGGCAGGGGGCCTTGGAGCAGTACTTC | TRBV7-2 | TRBD1 | TRBJ2-7 | once
CSASSTGDSQPQHF | TGCAGTGCTAGTTCAACGGGGGATAGTCAGCCCCAGCATTTT | TRBV20-1 | - | TRBJ1-5 | many
CASSLIAGGGYEQYF | TGTGCCAGCAGCTTAATCGCGGGAGGGGGCTACGAGCAGTACTTC | TRBV7-9 | TRBD2 | TRBJ2-7 | -
CASRVGMGIAFF | TGTGCCAGCAGGGTCGGTATGGGTATAGCTTTCTTT | TRBV12-3/TRBV12-4 | - | TRBJ1-1 | many
CSVDGRGQETQYF | TGCAGCGTTGACGGCAGGGGGCAGGAGACCCAGTACTTC | TRBV29-1 | TRBD1 | TRBJ2-5 | many
CASSSSGGKQETQYF | TGTGCCAGCAGCTCTAGCGGGGGGAAACAAGAGACCCAGTACTTC | TRBV11-2 | TRBD2 | TRBJ2-5 | few